The rows below give T cell receptor beta chains drawn from one sample of a study of blood T cell repertoires in COVID-19. Profiled with immunoSEQ multiplex PCR; TCRdb holds only in-frame clones, not every one. The repertoire consists of 150,000 to 200,000 clones, with 90% to 95% occurring once and the leading ten covering roughly 5%. Sequenced material: peripheral blood. The receptors originated from a woman between 45 and 65 years old with acute or convalescent COVID-19. The CDR3 runs from the conserved cysteine through the conserved F or W. Fields, in order: CDR3 protein, CDR3 DNA, J gene, D gene, clone size, V gene. A D gene is named only where the DNA matches it firmly. Clone size appears in some rows only: once, few, many, or a class for an expanded clone.

CASSDQGAATIYF TGTGCCAGCAGTGATCAGGGGGCAGCGACCATATATTTT TRBJ1-3 TRBD1 - TRBV2
CASSLQRQATSYEQYF TGTGCCAGCAGCCTTCAACGACAGGCTACCTCCTACGAGCAGTACTTC TRBJ2-7 - - TRBV11-2
CASSPRAGGSSGANVLTF TGCGCCAGCAGCCCGCGCGCAGGGGGAAGCTCTGGGGCCAACGTCCTGACTTTC TRBJ2-6 TRBD1 - TRBV4-3
CASSQELDSYEQYF TGTGCCAGCAGCCAAGAACTGGACAGCTACGAGCAGTACTTC TRBJ2-7 - - TRBV3-1/TRBV3-2
CSAAKVGEQYF TGCAGTGCTGCTAAAGTTGGCGAGCAGTACTTC TRBJ2-7 - - TRBV20-1
CASSLIQGALEKLFF TGTGCCAGTAGCCTGATCCAGGGGGCGCTGGAAAAACTGTTTTTT TRBJ1-4 TRBD1 once TRBV19
CASSLRRNQPQHF TGTGCCAGCAGCTTAAGGCGGAATCAGCCCCAGCATTTT TRBJ1-5 - - TRBV7-2
CASSLIDAGGLGTEAFF TGTGCCAGCAGCTTAATTGATGCAGGGGGCTTGGGAACTGAAGCTTTCTTT TRBJ1-1 TRBD1 - TRBV5-6
CASSQGGDRTEAFF TGCGCCAGCAGCCAAGGGGGCGATCGCACTGAAGCTTTCTTT TRBJ1-1 - - TRBV4-3
CASSLEGAGDTQYF TGCGCCAGCAGCTTAGAGGGGGCTGGAGATACGCAGTATTTT TRBJ2-3 TRBD1 - TRBV5-1
CASSEEGYTEAFF TGTGCCAGCAGTGAAGAGGGGTACACTGAAGCTTTCTTT TRBJ1-1 - - TRBV2
CASSSQYQPQHF TGTGCCAGTAGTTCGCAGTATCAGCCCCAGCATTTT TRBJ1-5 - - TRBV19
CASSFDGDYGYTF TGTGCCAGCAGTTTCGACGGGGACTATGGCTACACCTTC TRBJ1-2 - - TRBV6-2/TRBV6-3
CASSQDRTSGSGEQFF TGCGCCAGCAGCCAAGATCGGACTAGCGGGAGCGGTGAGCAGTTCTTC TRBJ2-1 TRBD2 - TRBV4-3
CASSLSWAPQETQYF TGTGCCAGCAGTTTGTCCTGGGCACCCCAAGAGACCCAGTACTTC TRBJ2-5 - - TRBV28
CAWSVRWGVATNEKLFF TGTGCCTGGAGTGTACGTTGGGGAGTCGCAACTAATGAAAAACTGTTTTTT TRBJ1-4 - - TRBV30
CASSESNSGIANEQFF TGTGCCAGCAGTGAATCGAATAGCGGGATTGCCAATGAGCAGTTCTTC TRBJ2-1 TRBD2 - TRBV2
CASSSDLVLFF TGTGCCAGCAGTTCAGATCTAGTACTGTTTTTT TRBJ1-4 - - TRBV28
CASSVRTSGDTQYF TGTGCCAGCAGCGTCAGGACTAGCGGAGATACGCAGTATTTT TRBJ2-3 TRBD2 - TRBV9
CASSLSIEVNQPQHF TGTGCCAGCTCACTCTCTATCGAGGTAAATCAGCCCCAGCATTTT TRBJ1-5 - - TRBV18
CASSQVPPDTQYF TGTGCCAGCAGCCAGGTCCCCCCAGATACGCAGTATTTT TRBJ2-3 - - TRBV7-2
CASSPQNSYEAFF TGTGCCAGCTCACCACAGAATAGCTATGAAGCTTTCTTT TRBJ1-1 - - TRBV18
CASERTGQTGELFF TGTGCCAGCGAAAGAACAGGGCAAACCGGGGAGCTGTTTTTT TRBJ2-2 - once TRBV9
CASSQDISYEQYF TGCGCCAGCAGCCAAGATATCTCCTACGAGCAGTACTTC TRBJ2-7 - - TRBV4-3
CASRGRTSGRREQFF TGTGCCAGCAGGGGACGGACTAGCGGGAGGAGGGAGCAGTTCTTC TRBJ2-1 TRBD2 - TRBV7-8
CASSDLESSYEQYF TGTGCCAGCAGTGATCTGGAGTCCTCCTACGAGCAGTACTTC TRBJ2-7 - - TRBV2
CASSDEASPYNEQFF TGTGCCAGCAGTGACGAAGCTAGCCCCTACAATGAGCAGTTCTTC TRBJ2-1 - - TRBV2
CASSASMSLNSPLHF TGTGCCAGCAGTGCTTCAATGAGTTTGAATTCACCCCTCCACTTT TRBJ1-6 - - TRBV9
CASSLDSGANQPQHF TGTGCCAGCAGCTTAGACTCAGGCGCTAATCAGCCCCAGCATTTT TRBJ1-5 - - TRBV7-2
CASTPKTGKVTEAFF TGTGCCAGCACCCCCAAGACAGGGAAAGTCACTGAAGCTTTCTTT TRBJ1-1 TRBD1 - TRBV2
CASSNRDSNSPLHF TGTGCCAGCAGTAACAGGGACAGTAATTCACCCCTCCACTTT TRBJ1-6 TRBD1 - TRBV27
CATSDLWDTSYEQYF TGTGCCACCAGTGATTTATGGGACACCTCCTACGAGCAGTACTTC TRBJ2-7 - - TRBV24-1
CASRLGQGWGYTF TGTGCCAGCAGGCTAGGACAGGGTTGGGGCTACACCTTC TRBJ1-2 TRBD1 - TRBV27
CASSLPGTGELFF TGTGCCAGCAGTCTACCAGGGACCGGGGAGCTGTTTTTT TRBJ2-2 - - TRBV6-2/TRBV6-3
CASSEEAGGVNDEQFF TGTGCCAGCAGTGAAGAGGCAGGGGGTGTTAACGATGAGCAGTTCTTC TRBJ2-1 TRBD1 - TRBV6-1
CASSEYRNSNQPQHF TGTGCCAGCAGTGAATACAGAAATAGCAATCAGCCCCAGCATTTT TRBJ1-5 - - TRBV2
CASSVNRDREHEQYF TGTGCCAGCAGTGTAAACCGGGACAGGGAGCACGAGCAGTACTTC TRBJ2-7 TRBD1 - TRBV25-1
CASSTLLAVVMNEQFF TGTGCCAGCAGCACCCTTTTAGCGGTCGTCATGAATGAGCAGTTCTTC TRBJ2-1 - once TRBV13
CASRGGDLGTEAFF TGTGCCAGCAGGGGGGGAGATTTGGGCACTGAAGCTTTCTTT TRBJ1-1 - - TRBV6-5
CASSPRPGPMAELFF TGTGCCAGCAGCCCCCGACCGGGTCCCATGGCGGAACTGTTTTTT TRBJ1-4 - - TRBV9
CASKGASEAFF TGTGCCAGCAAAGGGGCCTCTGAAGCTTTCTTT TRBJ1-1 - - TRBV28
CASSPHRGGDTEAFF TGCGCCAGCAGCCCCCACCGGGGAGGGGACACTGAAGCTTTCTTT TRBJ1-1 - - TRBV4-1
CASSLGLSGGKYF TGTGCCAGCAGTTTAGGCTTGTCAGGGGGGAAGTACTTC TRBJ2-7 - - TRBV12-3/TRBV12-4
CASSSFGQSVEQFF TGTGCCAGCAGTTCTTTCGGACAATCCGTTGAGCAGTTCTTC TRBJ2-1 - once TRBV27
CASTNERNTEAFF TGTGCCAGTACCAATGAGCGTAACACTGAAGCTTTCTTT TRBJ1-1 - once TRBV19
CASSMAGGANTEAFF TGTGCCAGTAGTATGGCCGGGGGGGCTAACACTGAAGCTTTCTTT TRBJ1-1 - - TRBV19
CASSIGVAGLQFF TGTGCCAGTAGTATAGGGGTAGCGGGGTTACAGTTCTTC TRBJ2-1 TRBD2 - TRBV19
CAIGGRGDTEAFF TGTGCCATCGGTGGACGGGGGGACACTGAAGCTTTCTTT TRBJ1-1 - once TRBV10-3
CASSEGRGALDEQFF TGTGCCAGCAGTGAAGGGCGGGGGGCTTTAGATGAGCAGTTCTTC TRBJ2-1 TRBD2 - TRBV2
CASSIGEKQPQHF TGTGCCAGTAGTATCGGGGAAAAACAGCCCCAGCATTTT TRBJ1-5 - - TRBV19
CASSAWDSTYEQYF TGTGCCAGCTCCGCCTGGGACAGTACCTACGAGCAGTACTTC TRBJ2-7 TRBD1 - TRBV7-8
CASLDRVGSPLHF TGTGCCAGCCTAGACAGGGTGGGTTCACCCCTCCACTTT TRBJ1-6 TRBD1 - TRBV25-1
CASPGGGTDTQYF TGTGCCAGCCCGGGGGGGGGCACAGATACGCAGTATTTT TRBJ2-3 TRBD2 - TRBV12-3/TRBV12-4
CASSLGHGGNEQFF TGTGCCAGCAGCTTGGGACATGGGGGGAATGAGCAGTTCTTC TRBJ2-1 - - TRBV5-4
CAWGSSYEQYF TGTGCCTGGGGTAGCTCCTACGAGCAGTACTTC TRBJ2-7 - - TRBV30
CASSFSNEQFF TGCGCCAGCAGCTTCAGCAATGAGCAGTTCTTC TRBJ2-1 - - TRBV5-1
CASSEHREGTGNTIYF TGTGCCAGCAGTGAACACAGGGAAGGGACTGGAAACACCATATATTTT TRBJ1-3 - - TRBV6-1
CAAAGGSSYEQYF TGTGCCGCCGCAGGGGGTTCCTCCTACGAGCAGTACTTC TRBJ2-7 TRBD1 - TRBV27
CASSSPGRGRSNTGELFF TGTGCCAGCAGCTCCCCGGGAAGGGGGCGTTCGAACACCGGGGAGCTGTTTTTT TRBJ2-2 TRBD1 once TRBV7-6
CASSFDRSSTDTQYF TGTGCCAGCAGCTTTGACAGGTCTAGCACAGATACGCAGTATTTT TRBJ2-3 - - TRBV5-8